The clone carrying this T cell receptor (beta chain) was detected many times. No antigen is known for it. Between the trimmed V and J ends, which lost 5 bases and 2 bases, there was a span of 10 bases. Germline V CDR1 and CDR2: PRHDT, FYEKMQ (reference sequence). The CDR3 sequence is 13 residues long. Quantitative 5'-RACE was performed with molecular barcodes, and it yielded the TCR beta libraries. TCRdb analysed the 5' RACE reads with MiXCR anew, one entry per CDR3 protein. The sample has tens of thousands of distinct CDR3 sequences, about a sixth seen once. This sample was taken from a study of CD8 T cells in ankylosing spondylitis. Findings of the study overall: Reported data indicate significant enrichment of disease-linked clones within matched ankylosing spondylitis synovial fluid. Within ankylosing spondylitis blood, a TCR beta motif made up of several highly homologous variants appeared to be characteristic.

The receptor was derived from a male donor with ankylosing spondylitis or in good health (not recorded which). The sample consisted of blood. The V gene is TRBV13, the J gene TRBJ2-7; D is tentatively TRBD1 or TRBD2 (5 bases each). CDR3: CASSPEGTYEQYF. CDR3 nucleotides: TGTGCCAGCAGCCCAGAGGGGACCTACGAGCAGTACTTC.